This is a list of T cell receptor beta chains from one sample in a study of cytomegalovirus exposure and HLA in healthy donors. Assay used: immunoSEQ multiplex PCR; TCRdb lists only in-frame clones, some missing. The repertoire holds around 67,000 clones, with about three quarters as singletons. Sequencing was performed on PBMCs. These receptors came from a young woman in good health and CMV-seropositive. CDR3s include the opening cysteine and the closing phenylalanine or tryptophan. Fields, in order: J gene, D gene, clone size, V gene, CDR3 protein, CDR3 DNA. D genes are given only for firm matches. Part of the rows lack a size; the others show once, few, many or a class for expanded clones.

>TRBJ2-4|.|.|TRBV19
CASSIRGTVIQYF
TGTGCCAGTAGTATTCGGGGGACAGTCATTCAGTACTTC
>TRBJ2-7|TRBD1|.|TRBV5-6
CASSIGTAYEQYF
TGTGCCAGCAGCATCGGGACAGCCTACGAGCAGTACTTC
>TRBJ1-2|.|.|TRBV10-3
CAIAAGQSYGYTF
TGTGCCATTGCAGCGGGGCAGTCCTATGGCTACACCTTC
>TRBJ1-5|TRBD1|.|TRBV5-6
CASSLGGGFRGTEPQHF
TGTGCCAGCAGCTTGGGAGGTGGGTTCAGGGGGACGGAGCCCCAGCATTTT
>TRBJ2-3|TRBD2|.|TRBV9
CASSPRGTSGTDTQYF
TGTGCCAGCAGCCCCAGAGGTACTAGCGGCACAGATACGCAGTATTTT
>TRBJ1-3|TRBD1|.|TRBV9
CASSVDPRGAGNTIYF
TGTGCCAGCAGCGTAGACCCCAGGGGGGCTGGAAACACCATATATTTT
>TRBJ1-1|TRBD1|.|TRBV7-9
CASSLVSRGRNTEAFF
TGTGCCAGCAGCTTAGTGAGCAGGGGGCGGAACACTGAAGCTTTCTTT
>TRBJ1-3|.|.|TRBV6-6
CATSPYLDSFGNTIYF
TGTGCCACCTCCCCTTACCTGGACAGTTTCGGAAACACCATATATTTT
>TRBJ1-5|.|.|TRBV25-1
CASSEWRDRQPQHF
TGTGCCAGCAGTGAATGGAGGGATCGGCAGCCCCAGCATTTT
>TRBJ1-4|TRBD1|.|TRBV15
CATSRERGTGNEKLFF
TGTGCCACCAGCAGAGAGAGGGGGACAGGGAATGAAAAACTGTTTTTT
>TRBJ2-3|.|.|TRBV5-4
CASRGSTDTQYF
TGTGCCAGCAGGGGCAGTACAGATACGCAGTATTTT
>TRBJ1-1|.|.|TRBV28
CASSSGGGTEAFF
TGTGCCAGCAGTTCGGGGGGGGGCACTGAAGCTTTCTTT
>TRBJ1-2|.|.|TRBV19
CASSQRGYTF
TGTGCCAGTAGCCAGCGTGGCTACACCTTC
>TRBJ2-1|.|few|TRBV6-5
CASRSSYNEQFF
TGTGCCAGCAGGAGCTCCTACAATGAGCAGTTCTTC
>TRBJ2-7|.|.|TRBV30
CAWSQTGSYEQYF
TGTGCCTGGAGCCAAACAGGGTCCTACGAGCAGTACTTC
>TRBJ2-3|.|.|TRBV4-2
CASSQDHRDTQYF
TGTGCCAGCAGCCAAGATCATCGGGATACGCAGTATTTT
>TRBJ2-5|.|.|TRBV18
CASSPGRRETQYF
TGTGCCAGCTCACCAGGAAGGAGAGAGACCCAGTACTTC
>TRBJ2-1|TRBD1|.|TRBV7-6
CASSLGQGPKFF
TGTGCCAGCAGCTTAGGACAGGGACCCAAGTTCTTC
>TRBJ1-5|.|.|TRBV6-4
CASSDSKSGSSSNQPQHF
TGTGCCAGCAGTGACTCGAAGTCGGGGTCCTCTAGCAATCAGCCCCAGCATTTT
>TRBJ2-7|TRBD1|.|TRBV6-5
CASSSGQGALLDEQYF
TGTGCCAGCAGTTCCGGACAGGGGGCCTTACTGGACGAGCAGTACTTC
>TRBJ2-5|TRBD2|.|TRBV27
CASSLITSGRQETQYF
TGTGCCAGCAGTTTAATCACTAGCGGGAGACAAGAGACCCAGTACTTC
>TRBJ2-7|TRBD2|.|TRBV14
CASSPQAGVAYEQYF
TGTGCCAGCAGCCCTCAGGCGGGGGTGGCCTACGAGCAGTACTTC
>TRBJ1-2|.|.|TRBV5-6
CASSAERTDYGYTF
TGTGCCAGCAGCGCAGAGAGGACAGACTATGGCTACACCTTC
>TRBJ2-7|TRBD2|.|TRBV10-1
CASSSSGSMIYEQYF
TGCGCCAGCAGCTCTAGCGGGTCGATGATCTACGAGCAGTACTTC
>TRBJ1-2|TRBD1|.|TRBV7-9
CASSFRQGNYGYTF
TGTGCCAGCAGCTTTCGACAGGGGAACTATGGCTACACCTTC
>TRBJ1-5|.|.|TRBV7-2
CASSLDGSNQPQHF
TGTGCCAGCAGCTTAGACGGTAGCAATCAGCCCCAGCATTTT
>TRBJ2-2|.|.|TRBV5-1
CASSLDSARGELFF
TGCGCCAGCAGCTTAGATAGCGCGCGGGGGGAGCTGTTTTTT
>TRBJ2-2|.|.|TRBV27
CASSSRGTGELFF
TGTGCCAGCAGTTCCAGGGGCACCGGGGAGCTGTTTTTT
>TRBJ2-7|TRBD2|.|TRBV9
CASSALAGGAEQYF
TGTGCCAGCAGCGCATTAGCGGGGGGCGCAGAGCAGTACTTC
>TRBJ2-1|TRBD2|.|TRBV19
CASSNSSGRLNEQFF
TGTGCCAGTAGCAACAGTAGCGGGAGACTCAATGAGCAGTTCTTC
>TRBJ1-1|TRBD1|few|TRBV7-9
CASSARTGAMNTEAFF
TGTGCCAGCAGCGCCCGGACAGGGGCGATGAACACTGAAGCTTTCTTT
>TRBJ1-5|TRBD1|.|TRBV4-2
CASSQVSTGGSQPQHF
TGTGCCAGCAGCCAAGTTAGCACAGGGGGTAGTCAGCCCCAGCATTTT
>TRBJ2-3|.|.|TRBV5-6
CASSPSADTQYF
TGTGCCAGCAGCCCCTCCGCAGATACGCAGTATTTT
>TRBJ2-7|TRBD1|.|TRBV23-1
CASNRGNSYEQYF
TGCGCCAGCAACAGGGGTAATTCCTACGAGCAGTACTTC
>TRBJ2-1|TRBD2|.|TRBV15
CATSKGREGGYEQFF
TGTGCCACCAGCAAGGGACGGGAGGGTGGTTATGAGCAGTTCTTC
>TRBJ2-7|.|.|TRBV20-1
CSASRAGEQYF
TGCAGTGCCTCGAGGGCAGGCGAGCAGTACTTC
>TRBJ1-3|.|.|TRBV7-8
CASNGGGTGSGNTIYF
TGTGCCAGCAACGGGGGGGGAACAGGGTCTGGAAACACCATATATTTT
>TRBJ2-1|TRBD2|.|TRBV29-1
CSALAGLAGGPGNNEQFF
TGCAGCGCTTTAGCGGGACTAGCGGGAGGGCCCGGGAACAATGAGCAGTTCTTC
>TRBJ1-5|TRBD1|few|TRBV29-1
CSVGQGGDQPQHF
TGCAGCGTGGGACAGGGTGGGGATCAGCCCCAGCATTTT
>TRBJ2-7|TRBD2|.|TRBV5-6
CASRQGLAGVYEQYF
TGTGCCAGCAGGCAAGGACTAGCGGGAGTGTACGAGCAGTACTTC
>TRBJ1-6|.|.|TRBV9
CASSVGENSPLHF
TGTGCCAGCAGCGTAGGAGAGAATTCACCCCTCCACTTT
>TRBJ2-7|.|few|TRBV5-5
CASRSPSGRAVASREQYF
TGTGCCAGCAGAAGCCCCAGTGGGCGGGCGGTCGCGTCGCGCGAGCAGTACTTC